This TCR beta chain was sequenced in a study of shared clonotypes between healthy human individuals. Study context: Each donor contributed plates that comprised three CD4 naive, three CD4 memory, two CD8 naive and one CD8 memory. Study conclusions and caveats: Shared clonotypes across all four donors exceeded non-shared ones in generation probability.

Assay: immunoSEQ multiplex PCR; the TCRdb copy retains only in-frame clones and omits some. This sample carries almost 750,000 clones, just under 75% of them seen once, and the ten largest clones take around 1.8%. V was shortened by 4 bases and J by 4 bases, with 14 bases between the two germline ends. The V gene's germline CDR1 is SGHRS and CDR2 YFSETQ. The CDR3 length is 15 residues. Concerning this clone itself: Its antigen is unidentified.

This TCR was sampled from a woman aged 25-40 years in good health. Sequenced: memory CD4+ T cells sorted from blood. Subset defined: CD45RA-negative fraction. The chain recombines TRBV5-1 with TRBJ2-2; the D gene is possibly TRBD2 (6 bases). The DNA of the CDR3 is TGCGCCAGCAGCACCGGAGGGATGGCCACCGGGGAGCTGTTTTTT. Translated, it gives CASSTGGMATGELFF.